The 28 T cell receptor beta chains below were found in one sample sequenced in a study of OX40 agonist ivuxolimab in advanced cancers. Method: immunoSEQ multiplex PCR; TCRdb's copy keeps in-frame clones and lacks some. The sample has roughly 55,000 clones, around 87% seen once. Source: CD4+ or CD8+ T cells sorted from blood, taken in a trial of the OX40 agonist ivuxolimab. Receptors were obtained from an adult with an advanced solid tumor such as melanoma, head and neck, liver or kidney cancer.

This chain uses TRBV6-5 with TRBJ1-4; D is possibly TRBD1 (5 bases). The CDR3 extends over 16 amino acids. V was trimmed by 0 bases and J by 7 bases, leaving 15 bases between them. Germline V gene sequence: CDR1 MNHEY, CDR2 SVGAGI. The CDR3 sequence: CASSYSPGTFAEKLFF. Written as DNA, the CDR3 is TGTGCCAGCAGTTACTCCCCCGGGACGTTCGCTGAAAAACTGTTTTTT.

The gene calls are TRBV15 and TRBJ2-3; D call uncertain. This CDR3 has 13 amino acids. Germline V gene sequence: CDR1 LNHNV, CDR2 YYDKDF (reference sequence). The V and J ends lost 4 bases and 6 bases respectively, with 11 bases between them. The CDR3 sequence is CATSIIIIDTQYF. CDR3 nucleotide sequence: TGTGCCACCAGCATCATCATCATTGATACGCAGTATTTT.

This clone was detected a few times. CDR3 nucleotides: TGTGCCAGCAGTTTTGGTAACAGACACAATTCACCCCTCCACTTT. It codes for CASSFGNRHNSPLHF. The chain recombines TRBV28 with TRBJ1-6; no firm D call. This CDR3 has 15 amino acids. The germline gives CDR1 MDHEN, CDR2 SYDVKM. Trimming removed 3 bases at V and 7 bases at J, with 13 bases between.

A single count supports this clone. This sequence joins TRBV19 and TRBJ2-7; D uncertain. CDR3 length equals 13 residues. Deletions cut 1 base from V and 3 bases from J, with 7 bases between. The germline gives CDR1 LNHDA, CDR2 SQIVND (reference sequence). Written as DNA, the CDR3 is TGTGCCAGTAGTATAGCTGTCAGCTACGAGCAGTACTTC. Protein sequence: CASSIAVSYEQYF.

Here the CDR3 reads CASSSWDRAFENTGELFF. CDR3 bases: TGTGCCAGCAGCTCCTGGGACAGGGCCTTTGAGAACACCGGGGAGCTGTTTTTT. This rearrangement joins TRBV7-9 to TRBJ2-2; 9 bases are shared with TRBD1. CDR3 length equals 18 residues. Germline assignment: CDR1 SEHNR and CDR2 FQNEAQ (reference sequence). The ends lost 4 bases at V and 1 base at J; junction bases unmatched: 10.

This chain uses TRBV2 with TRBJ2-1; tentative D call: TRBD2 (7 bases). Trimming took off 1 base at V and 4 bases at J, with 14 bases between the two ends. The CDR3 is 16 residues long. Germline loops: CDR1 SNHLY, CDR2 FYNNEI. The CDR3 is CASSEVGRGEYNEQFF. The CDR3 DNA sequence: TGTGCCAGCAGTGAAGTTGGGAGGGGGGAATACAATGAGCAGTTCTTC.

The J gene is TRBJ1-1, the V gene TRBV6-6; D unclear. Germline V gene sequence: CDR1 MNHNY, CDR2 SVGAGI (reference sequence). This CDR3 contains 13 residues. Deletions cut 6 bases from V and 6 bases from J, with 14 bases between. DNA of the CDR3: TGTGCCAGCAGCCCCCTGGACCCCCCTGAAGCTTTCTTT. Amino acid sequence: CASSPLDPPEAFF.

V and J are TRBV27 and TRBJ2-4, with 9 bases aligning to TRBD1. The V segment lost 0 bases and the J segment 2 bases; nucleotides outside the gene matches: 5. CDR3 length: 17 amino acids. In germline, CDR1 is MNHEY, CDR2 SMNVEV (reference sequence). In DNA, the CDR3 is TGTGCCAGCAGTTTATCGACCGGGACAGGGACCAAAAACATTCAGTACTTC. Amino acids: CASSLSTGTGTKNIQYF.

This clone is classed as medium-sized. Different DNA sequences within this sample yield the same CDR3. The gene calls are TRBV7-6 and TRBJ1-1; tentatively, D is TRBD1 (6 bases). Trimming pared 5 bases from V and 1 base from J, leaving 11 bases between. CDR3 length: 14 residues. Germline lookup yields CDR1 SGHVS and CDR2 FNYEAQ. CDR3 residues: CASSPGASNTEAFF. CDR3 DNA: TGTGCCAGCAGCCCGGGGGCCTCGAACACTGAAGCTTTCTTT.

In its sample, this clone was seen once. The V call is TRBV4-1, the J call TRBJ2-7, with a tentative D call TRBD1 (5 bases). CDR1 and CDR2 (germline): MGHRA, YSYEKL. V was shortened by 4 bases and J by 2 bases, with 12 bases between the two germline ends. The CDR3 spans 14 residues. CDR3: CASSPRQNTYEQYF. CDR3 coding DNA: TGCGCCAGCAGCCCACGACAGAACACCTACGAGCAGTACTTC.

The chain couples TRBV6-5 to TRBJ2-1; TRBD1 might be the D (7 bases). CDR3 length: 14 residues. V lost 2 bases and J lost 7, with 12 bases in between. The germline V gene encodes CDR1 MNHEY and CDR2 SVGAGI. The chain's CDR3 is CASSYAGQRNEQFF. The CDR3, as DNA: TGTGCCAGCAGTTACGCGGGACAGAGAAATGAGCAGTTCTTC.

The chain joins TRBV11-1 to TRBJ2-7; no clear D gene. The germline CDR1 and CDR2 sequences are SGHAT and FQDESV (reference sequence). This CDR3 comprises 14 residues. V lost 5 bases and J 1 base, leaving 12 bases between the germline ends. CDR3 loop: CASSTMVGSYEQYF. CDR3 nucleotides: TGTGCCAGCAGCACCATGGTTGGGTCCTACGAGCAGTACTTC.

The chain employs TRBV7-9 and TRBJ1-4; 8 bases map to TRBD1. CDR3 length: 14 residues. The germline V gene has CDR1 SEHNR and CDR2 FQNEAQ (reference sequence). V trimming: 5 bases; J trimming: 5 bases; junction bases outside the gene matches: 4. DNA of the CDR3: TGTGCCAGCAGCATACGACAGGGGAATGAAAAACTGTTTTTT. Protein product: CASSIRQGNEKLFF.

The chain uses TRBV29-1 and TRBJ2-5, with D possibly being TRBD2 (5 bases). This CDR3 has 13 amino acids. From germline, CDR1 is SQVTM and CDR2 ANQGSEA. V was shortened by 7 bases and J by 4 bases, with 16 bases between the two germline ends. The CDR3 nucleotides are TGCAGCGCCCTTCGAGGGTCGACAGAGACCCAGTACTTC. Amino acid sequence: CSALRGSTETQYF. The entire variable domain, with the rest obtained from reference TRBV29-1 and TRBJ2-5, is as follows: SAVISQKPSRDICQRGTSLTIQCQVDSQVTMMFWYRQQPGQSLTLIATANQGSEATYESGFVIDKFPISRPNLTFSTLTVSNMSPEDSSIYLCSALRGSTETQYFGPGTRLLVL.

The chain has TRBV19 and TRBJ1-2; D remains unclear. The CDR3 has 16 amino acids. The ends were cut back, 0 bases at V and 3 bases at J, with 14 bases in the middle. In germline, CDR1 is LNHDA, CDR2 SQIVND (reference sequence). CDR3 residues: CASSIDTETADYGYTF. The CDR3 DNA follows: TGTGCCAGTAGTATAGATACGGAGACCGCCGACTATGGCTACACCTTC. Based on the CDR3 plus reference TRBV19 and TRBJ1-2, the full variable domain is DGGITQSPKYLFRKEGQNVTLSCEQNLNHDAMYWYRQDPGQGLRLIYYSQIVNDFQKGDIAEGYSVSREKKESFPLTVTSAQKNPTAFYLCASSIDTETADYGYTFGSGTRLTVV.

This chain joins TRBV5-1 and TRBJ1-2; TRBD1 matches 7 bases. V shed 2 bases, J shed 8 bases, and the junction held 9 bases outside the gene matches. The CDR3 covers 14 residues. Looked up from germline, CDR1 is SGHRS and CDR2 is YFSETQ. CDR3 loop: CASSFLQGNDGYTF. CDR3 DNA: TGCGCCAGCAGCTTTTTACAGGGGAACGACGGCTACACCTTC.

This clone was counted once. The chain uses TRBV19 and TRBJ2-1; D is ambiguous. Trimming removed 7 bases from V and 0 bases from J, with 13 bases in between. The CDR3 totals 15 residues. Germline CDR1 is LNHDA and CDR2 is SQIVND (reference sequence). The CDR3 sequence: CASTTSGSSYNEQFF. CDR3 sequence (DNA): TGTGCCAGTACGACCTCGGGCAGCTCCTACAATGAGCAGTTCTTC.

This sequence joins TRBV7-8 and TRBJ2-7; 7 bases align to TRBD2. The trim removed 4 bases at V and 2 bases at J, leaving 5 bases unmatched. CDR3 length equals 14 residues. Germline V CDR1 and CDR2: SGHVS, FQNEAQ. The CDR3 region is CASSSSGGAYEQYF. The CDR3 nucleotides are TGTGCCAGCAGCTCTAGTGGGGGGGCCTACGAGCAGTACTTC.

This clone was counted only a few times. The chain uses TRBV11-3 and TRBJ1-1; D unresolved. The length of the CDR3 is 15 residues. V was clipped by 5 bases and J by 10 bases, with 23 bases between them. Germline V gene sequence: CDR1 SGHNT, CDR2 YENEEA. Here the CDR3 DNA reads TGTGCCAGCAGCCCCGCCCAAGGCGGGAACGGGGTAGCTTTCTTT. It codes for CASSPAQGGNGVAFF.

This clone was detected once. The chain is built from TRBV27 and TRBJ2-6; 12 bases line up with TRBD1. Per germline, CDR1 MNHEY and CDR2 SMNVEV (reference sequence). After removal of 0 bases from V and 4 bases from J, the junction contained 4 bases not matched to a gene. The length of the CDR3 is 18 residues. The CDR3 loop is CASSLSGQGARGANVLTF. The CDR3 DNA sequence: TGTGCCAGCAGTTTATCGGGACAGGGGGCAAGGGGGGCCAACGTCCTGACTTTC.

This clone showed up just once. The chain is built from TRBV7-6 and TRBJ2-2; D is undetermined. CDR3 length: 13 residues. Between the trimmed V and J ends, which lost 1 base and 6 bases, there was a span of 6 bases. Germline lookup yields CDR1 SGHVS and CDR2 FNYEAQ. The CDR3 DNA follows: TGTGCCAGCAGCTTAGAAGTTGCCGGGGAGCTGTTTTTT. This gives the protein CASSLEVAGELFF.

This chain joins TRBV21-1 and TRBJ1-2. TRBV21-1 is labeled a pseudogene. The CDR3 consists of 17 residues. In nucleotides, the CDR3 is TGTGCCAGCAGCAAACGGTCCAGGAGGCGGGCTAACTATGGCTACACCTTC. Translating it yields CASSKRSRRRANYGYTF.

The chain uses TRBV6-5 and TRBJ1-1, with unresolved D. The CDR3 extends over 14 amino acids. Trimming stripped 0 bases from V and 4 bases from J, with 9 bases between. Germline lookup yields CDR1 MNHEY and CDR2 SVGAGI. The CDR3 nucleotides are TGTGCCAGCAGTTACTCCAAGGGTGGCACTGAAGCTTTCTTT. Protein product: CASSYSKGGTEAFF.

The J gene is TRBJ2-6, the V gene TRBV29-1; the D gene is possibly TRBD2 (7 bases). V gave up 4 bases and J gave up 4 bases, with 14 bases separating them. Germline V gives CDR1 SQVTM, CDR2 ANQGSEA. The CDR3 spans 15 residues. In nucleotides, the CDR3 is TGCAGCGTTGGTGGGGGGGCTGCCGGGGCCAACGTCCTGACTTTC. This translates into CSVGGGAAGANVLTF.

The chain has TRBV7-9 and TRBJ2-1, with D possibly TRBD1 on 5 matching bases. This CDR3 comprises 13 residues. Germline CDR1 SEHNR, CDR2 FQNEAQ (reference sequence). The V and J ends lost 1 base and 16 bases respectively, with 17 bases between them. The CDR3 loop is CASSLGSDTRAFF. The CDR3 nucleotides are TGTGCCAGCAGCTTAGGTTCGGACACACGAGCCTTCTTC.

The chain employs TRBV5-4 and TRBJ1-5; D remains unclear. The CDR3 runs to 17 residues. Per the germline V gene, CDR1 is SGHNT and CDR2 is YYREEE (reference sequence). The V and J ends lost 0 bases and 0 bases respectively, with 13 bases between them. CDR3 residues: CASSLGPTEHSNQPQHF. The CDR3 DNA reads TGTGCCAGCAGCTTGGGACCCACTGAGCATAGCAATCAGCCCCAGCATTTT.

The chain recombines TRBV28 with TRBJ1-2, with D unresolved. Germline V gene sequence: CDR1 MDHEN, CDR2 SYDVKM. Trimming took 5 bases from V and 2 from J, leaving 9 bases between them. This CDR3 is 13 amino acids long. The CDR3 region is CASSLTRNYGYTF. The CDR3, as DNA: TGTGCCAGCAGTCTGACCAGGAACTATGGCTACACCTTC.

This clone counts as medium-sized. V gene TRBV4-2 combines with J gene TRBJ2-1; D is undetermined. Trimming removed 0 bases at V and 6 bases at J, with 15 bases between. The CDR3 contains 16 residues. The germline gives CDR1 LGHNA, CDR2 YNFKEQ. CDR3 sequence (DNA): TGTGCCAGCAGCCAAGATCCTGCAGAACACGCCAATGAGCAGTTCTTC. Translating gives CASSQDPAEHANEQFF.